The clone carrying this T cell receptor (beta chain) was counted only a few times. These data come from a study of blood T cells in healthy people across ages. Then a second PCR, running about 6 to 12 cycles, was carried out with a sample-barcoded 5' primer and a J-beta primer mix. MiXCR, run by TCRdb on the 5' RACE reads, gives a single entry per CDR3 protein. The data hold roughly 730,000 distinct CDR3 sequences, with roughly three fifths observed a single time. This TCR was recovered from a man aged 40-55 years in good health. Sequencing was performed on blood.

CDR3 sequence reads: CAITVGVPRESYEQYF. CDR3 sequence (DNA): TGTGCCATCACCGTAGGGGTCCCCAGGGAGTCCTACGAGCAGTACTTC. The chain has TRBV10-3 and TRBJ2-7; D may be TRBD1 or TRBD2 (5 bases each). The CDR3 sequence is 16 residues long. Germline lookup yields CDR1 ENHRY and CDR2 SYGVKD. The V end was cut by 7 bases, the J end by 1 base, with 20 bases between.